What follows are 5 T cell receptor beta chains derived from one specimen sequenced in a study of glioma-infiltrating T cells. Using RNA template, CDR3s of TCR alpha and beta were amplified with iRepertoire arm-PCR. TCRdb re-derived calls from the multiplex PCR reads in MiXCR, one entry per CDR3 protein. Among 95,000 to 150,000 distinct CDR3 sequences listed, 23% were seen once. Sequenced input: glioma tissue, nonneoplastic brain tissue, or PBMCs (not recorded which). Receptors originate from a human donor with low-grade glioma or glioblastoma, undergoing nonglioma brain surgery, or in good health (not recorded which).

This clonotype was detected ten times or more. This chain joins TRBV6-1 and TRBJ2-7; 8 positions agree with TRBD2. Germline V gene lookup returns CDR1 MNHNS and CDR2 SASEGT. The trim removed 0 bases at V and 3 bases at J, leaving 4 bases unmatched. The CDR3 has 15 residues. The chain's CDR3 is CASSEAGLAGYEQYF. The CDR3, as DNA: TGTGCCAGCAGTGAAGCTGGACTAGCTGGCTACGAGCAGTACTTC.

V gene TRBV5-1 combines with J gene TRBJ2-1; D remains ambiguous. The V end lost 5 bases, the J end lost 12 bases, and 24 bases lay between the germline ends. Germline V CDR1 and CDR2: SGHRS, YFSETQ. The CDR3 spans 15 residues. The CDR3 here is CASRDQDLVADGQFF. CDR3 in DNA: TGCGCCAGCAGGGACCAGGATTTAGTTGCGGACGGGCAGTTCTTC.

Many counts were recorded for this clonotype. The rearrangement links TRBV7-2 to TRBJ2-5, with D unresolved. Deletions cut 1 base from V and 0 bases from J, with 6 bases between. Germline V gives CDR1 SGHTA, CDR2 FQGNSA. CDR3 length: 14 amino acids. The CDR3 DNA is TGTGCCAGCAGCTTAGAGGCGAACCAAGAGACCCAGTACTTC. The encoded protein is CASSLEANQETQYF. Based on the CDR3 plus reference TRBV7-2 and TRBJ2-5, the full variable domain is GAGVSQSPSNKVTEKGKDVELRCDPISGHTALYWYRQSLGQGLEFLIYFQGNSAPDKSGLPSDRFSAERTGGSVSTLTIQRTQQEDSAVYLCASSLEANQETQYFGPGTRLLVL.

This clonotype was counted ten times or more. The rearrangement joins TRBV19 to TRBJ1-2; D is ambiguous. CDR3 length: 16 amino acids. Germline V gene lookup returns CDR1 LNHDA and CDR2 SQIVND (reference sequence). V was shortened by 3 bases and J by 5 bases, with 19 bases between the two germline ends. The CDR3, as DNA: TGTGCCAGTAGTATGAAACAGACCACAACCAATTATGGCTACACCTTC. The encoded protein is CASSMKQTTTNYGYTF. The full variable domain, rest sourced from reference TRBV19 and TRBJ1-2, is DGGITQSPKYLFRKEGQNVTLSCEQNLNHDAMYWYRQDPGQGLRLIYYSQIVNDFQKGDIAEGYSVSREKKESFPLTVTSAQKNPTAFYLCASSMKQTTTNYGYTFGSGTRLTVV.

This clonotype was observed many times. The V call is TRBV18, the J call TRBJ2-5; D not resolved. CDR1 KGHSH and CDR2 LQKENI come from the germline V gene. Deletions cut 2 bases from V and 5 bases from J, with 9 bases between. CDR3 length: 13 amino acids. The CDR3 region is CASSPGVRETQYF. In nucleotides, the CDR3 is TGTGCCAGCTCACCAGGGGTACGGGAGACCCAGTACTTC.